This TCR beta chain was retrieved from a study of blood T cell repertoires in COVID-19. Study context: Samples of COVID-19 (acute and convalescent) were obtained from the United States, Italy and Spain.

Authors' data handling: The authors estimated nucleated cell counts from reference gene primer amplification. Only in-frame clones appear in the TCRdb table, and some are missing; sequencing was by immunoSEQ multiplex PCR. The DNA was the basis for D and trimming; V, J and clone size are from that table. The sample yields about 350,000 clones, 80% to 90% seen once. V was pared by 4 bases and J by 4 bases, with 11 bases between. The CDR3 consists of 14 residues. Germline CDR1 SGHRS, CDR2 YFSETQ. Material: peripheral blood. The source of this sequence is a woman in her fifties or sixties with COVID-19, enrolled during active disease. The V gene is TRBV5-1, the J gene TRBJ2-2, with D maybe TRBD1 (6 bases). In DNA, the CDR3 is TGCGCCAGCAGCAGTCTACAGGGCACCGGGGAGCTGTTTTTT. Protein: CASSSLQGTGELFF. Complete variable domain (other parts from reference TRBV5-1 and TRBJ2-2): KAGVTQTPRYLIKTRGQQVTLSCSPISGHRSVSWYQQTPGQGLQFLFEYFSETQRNKGNFPGRFSGRQFSNSRSEMNVSTLELGDSALYLCASSSLQGTGELFFGEGSRLTVL.